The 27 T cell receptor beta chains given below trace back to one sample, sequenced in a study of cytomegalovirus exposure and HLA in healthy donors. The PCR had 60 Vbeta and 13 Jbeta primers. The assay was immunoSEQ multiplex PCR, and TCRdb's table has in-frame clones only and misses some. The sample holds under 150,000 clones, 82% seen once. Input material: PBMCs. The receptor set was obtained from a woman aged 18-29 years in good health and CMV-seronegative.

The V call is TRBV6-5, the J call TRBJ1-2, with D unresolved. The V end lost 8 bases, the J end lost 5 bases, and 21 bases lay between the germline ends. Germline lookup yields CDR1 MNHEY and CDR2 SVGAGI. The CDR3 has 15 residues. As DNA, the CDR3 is TGTGCCAGCGGAAGGACTGCGGGATCCCGTTATGGCTACACCTTC. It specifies CASGRTAGSRYGYTF.

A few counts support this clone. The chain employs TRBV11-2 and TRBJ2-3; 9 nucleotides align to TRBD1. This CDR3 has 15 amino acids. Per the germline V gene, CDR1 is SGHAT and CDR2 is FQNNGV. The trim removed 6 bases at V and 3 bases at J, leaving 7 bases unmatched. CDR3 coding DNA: TGTGCCAGCAGTCGACAGGGGGTGGGGACAGATACGCAGTATTTT. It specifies CASSRQGVGTDTQYF.

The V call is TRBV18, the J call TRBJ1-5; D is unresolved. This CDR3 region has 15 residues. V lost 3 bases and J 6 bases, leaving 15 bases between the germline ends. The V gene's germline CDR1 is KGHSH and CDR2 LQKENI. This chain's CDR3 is CASSPTPVPSQPQHF. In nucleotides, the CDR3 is TGTGCCAGCTCACCGACTCCCGTACCTAGTCAGCCCCAGCATTTT.

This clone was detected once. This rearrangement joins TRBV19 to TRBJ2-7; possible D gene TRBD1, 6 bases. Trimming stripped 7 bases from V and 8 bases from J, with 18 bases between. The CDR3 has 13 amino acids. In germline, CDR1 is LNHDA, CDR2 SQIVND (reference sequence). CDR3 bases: TGTGCCAGTACCTCACGCCCCCAGGGGAAGCAGTACTTC. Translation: CASTSRPQGKQYF.

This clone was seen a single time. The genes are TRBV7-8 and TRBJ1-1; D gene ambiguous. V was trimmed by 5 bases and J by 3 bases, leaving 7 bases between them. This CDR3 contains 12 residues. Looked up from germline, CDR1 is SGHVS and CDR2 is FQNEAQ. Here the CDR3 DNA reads TGTGCCAGCAGCCTCTCGGACACTGAAGCTTTCTTT. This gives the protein CASSLSDTEAFF.

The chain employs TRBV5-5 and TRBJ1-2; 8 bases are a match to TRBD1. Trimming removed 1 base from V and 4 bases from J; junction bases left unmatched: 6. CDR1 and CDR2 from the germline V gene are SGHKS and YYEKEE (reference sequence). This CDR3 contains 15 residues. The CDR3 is CASSLSTGVIYGYTF. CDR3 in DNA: TGTGCCAGCAGCTTGTCGACAGGGGTCATCTATGGCTACACCTTC.

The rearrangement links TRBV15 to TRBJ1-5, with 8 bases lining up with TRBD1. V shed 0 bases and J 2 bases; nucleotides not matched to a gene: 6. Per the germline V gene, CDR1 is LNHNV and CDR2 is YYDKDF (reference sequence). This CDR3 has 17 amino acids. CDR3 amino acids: CATSRDRTGRGNQPQHF. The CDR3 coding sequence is TGTGCCACCAGCAGAGATCGGACAGGGCGAGGCAATCAGCCCCAGCATTTT.

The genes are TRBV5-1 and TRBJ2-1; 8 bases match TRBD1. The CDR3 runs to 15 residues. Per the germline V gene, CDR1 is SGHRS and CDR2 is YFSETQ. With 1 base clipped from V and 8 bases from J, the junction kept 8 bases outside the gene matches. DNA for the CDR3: TGCGCCAGCAGCTTGTCCCTGACAGGGGTTGATGAGCAGTTCTTC. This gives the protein CASSLSLTGVDEQFF.

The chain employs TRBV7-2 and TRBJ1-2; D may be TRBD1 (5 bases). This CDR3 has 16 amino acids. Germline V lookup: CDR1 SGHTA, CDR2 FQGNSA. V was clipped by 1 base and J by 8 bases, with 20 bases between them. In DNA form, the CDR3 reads TGTGCCAGCAGCTTAGGTCTATTAGGGGCCTCTCGGGGCTACACCTTC. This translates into CASSLGLLGASRGYTF.

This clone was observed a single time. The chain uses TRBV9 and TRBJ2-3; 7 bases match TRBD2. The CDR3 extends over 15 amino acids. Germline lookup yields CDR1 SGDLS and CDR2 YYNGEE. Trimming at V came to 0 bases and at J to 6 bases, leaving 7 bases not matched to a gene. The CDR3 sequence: CASSVDWGGWDTQYF. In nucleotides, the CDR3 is TGTGCCAGCAGCGTAGATTGGGGGGGGTGGGATACGCAGTATTTT. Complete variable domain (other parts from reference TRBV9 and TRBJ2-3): DSGVTQTPKHLITATGQRVTLRCSPRSGDLSVYWYQQSLDQGLQFLIQYYNGEERAKGNILERFSAQQFPDLHSELNLSSLELGDSALYFCASSVDWGGWDTQYFGPGTRLTVL.

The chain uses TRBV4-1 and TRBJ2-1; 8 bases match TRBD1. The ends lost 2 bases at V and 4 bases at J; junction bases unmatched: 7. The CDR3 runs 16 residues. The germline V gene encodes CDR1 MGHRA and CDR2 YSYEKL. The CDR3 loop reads CASSQPLGDRYNEQFF. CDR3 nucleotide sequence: TGCGCCAGCAGCCAACCCTTAGGGGACAGGTACAATGAGCAGTTCTTC.

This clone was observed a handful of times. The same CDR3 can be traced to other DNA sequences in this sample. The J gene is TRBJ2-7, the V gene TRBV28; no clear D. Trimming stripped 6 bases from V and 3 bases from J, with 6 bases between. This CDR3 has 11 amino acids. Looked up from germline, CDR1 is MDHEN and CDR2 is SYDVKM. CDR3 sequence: CASSPDYEQYF. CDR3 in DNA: TGTGCCAGCAGCCCAGACTACGAGCAGTACTTC.

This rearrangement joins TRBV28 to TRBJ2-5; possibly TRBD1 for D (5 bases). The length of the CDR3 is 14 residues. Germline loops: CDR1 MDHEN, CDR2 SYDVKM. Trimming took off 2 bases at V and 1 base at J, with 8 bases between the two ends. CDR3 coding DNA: TGTGCCAGCAGTTTAGGACACATCCAAGAGACCCAGTACTTC. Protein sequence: CASSLGHIQETQYF.

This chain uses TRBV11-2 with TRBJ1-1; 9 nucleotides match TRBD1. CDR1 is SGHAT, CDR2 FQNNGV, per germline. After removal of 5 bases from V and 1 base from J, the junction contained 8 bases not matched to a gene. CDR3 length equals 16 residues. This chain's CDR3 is CASSPGTGRWNTEAFF. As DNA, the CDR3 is TGTGCCAGCAGCCCTGGGACAGGGCGGTGGAACACTGAAGCTTTCTTT.

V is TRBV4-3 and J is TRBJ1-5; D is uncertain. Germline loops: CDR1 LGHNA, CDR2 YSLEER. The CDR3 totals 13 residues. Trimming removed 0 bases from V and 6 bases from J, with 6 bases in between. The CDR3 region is CASSQDWSQPQHF. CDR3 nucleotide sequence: TGCGCCAGCAGCCAAGATTGGAGTCAGCCCCAGCATTTT.

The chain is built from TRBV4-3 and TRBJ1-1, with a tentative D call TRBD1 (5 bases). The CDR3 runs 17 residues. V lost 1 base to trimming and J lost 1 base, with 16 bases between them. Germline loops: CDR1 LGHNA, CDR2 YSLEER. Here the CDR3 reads CASSQGVVGPKNTEAFF. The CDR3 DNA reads TGCGCCAGCAGCCAAGGAGTAGTGGGGCCGAAGAACACTGAAGCTTTCTTT.

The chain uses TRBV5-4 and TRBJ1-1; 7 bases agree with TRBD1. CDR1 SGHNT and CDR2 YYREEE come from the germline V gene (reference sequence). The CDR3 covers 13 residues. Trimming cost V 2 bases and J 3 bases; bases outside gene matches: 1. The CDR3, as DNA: TGTGCCAGCAGCTTCGACAGGGACACTGAAGCTTTCTTT. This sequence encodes CASSFDRDTEAFF. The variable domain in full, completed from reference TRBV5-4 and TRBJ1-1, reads ETGVTQSPTHLIKTRGQQVTLRCSSQSGHNTVSWYQQALGQGPQFIFQYYREEENGRGNFPPRFSGLQFPNYSSELNVNALELDDSALYLCASSFDRDTEAFFGQGTRLTVV.

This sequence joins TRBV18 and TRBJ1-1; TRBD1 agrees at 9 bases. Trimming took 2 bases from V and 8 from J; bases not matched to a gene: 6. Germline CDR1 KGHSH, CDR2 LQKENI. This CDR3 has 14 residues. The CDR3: CASSPTGQGPEAFF. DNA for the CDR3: TGTGCCAGCTCACCAACGGGACAGGGCCCCGAAGCTTTCTTT.

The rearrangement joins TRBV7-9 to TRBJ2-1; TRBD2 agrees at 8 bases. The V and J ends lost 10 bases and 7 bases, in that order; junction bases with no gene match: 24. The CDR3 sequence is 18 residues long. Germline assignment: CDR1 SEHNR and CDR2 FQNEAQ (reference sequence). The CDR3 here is CANSNLRGYSSGRNEQFF. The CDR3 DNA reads TGTGCCAACTCGAACCTCCGGGGCTATAGCAGCGGGAGAAATGAGCAGTTCTTC.

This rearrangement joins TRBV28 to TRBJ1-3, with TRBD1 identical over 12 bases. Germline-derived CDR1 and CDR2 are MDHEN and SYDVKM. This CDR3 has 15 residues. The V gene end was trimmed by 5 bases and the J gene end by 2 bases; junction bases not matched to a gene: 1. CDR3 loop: CASSGTGGAGNTIYF. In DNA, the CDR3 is TGTGCCAGCAGTGGGACAGGGGGCGCTGGAAACACCATATATTTT. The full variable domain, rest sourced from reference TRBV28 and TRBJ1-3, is DVKVTQSSRYLVKRTGEKVFLECVQDMDHENMFWYRQDPGLGLRLIYFSYDVKMKEKGDIPEGYSVSREKKERFSLILESASTNQTSMYLCASSGTGGAGNTIYFGEGSWLTVV.

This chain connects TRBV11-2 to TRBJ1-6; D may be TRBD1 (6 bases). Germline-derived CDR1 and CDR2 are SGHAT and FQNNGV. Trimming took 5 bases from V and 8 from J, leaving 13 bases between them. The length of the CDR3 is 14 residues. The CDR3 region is CASSATGIDSPLHF. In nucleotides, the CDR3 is TGTGCCAGCAGCGCTACAGGGATTGATTCACCCCTCCACTTT.

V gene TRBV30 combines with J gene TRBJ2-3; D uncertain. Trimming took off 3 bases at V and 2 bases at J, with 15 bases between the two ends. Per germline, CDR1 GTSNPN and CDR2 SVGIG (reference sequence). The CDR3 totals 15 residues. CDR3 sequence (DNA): TGTGCCTGGAGCCGAGAGGCACGGTCCACAGATACGCAGTATTTT. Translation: CAWSREARSTDTQYF.

The CDR3 is CASSLQGMHEKLFF. DNA for the CDR3: TGTGCCAGCAGCTTGCAGGGTATGCATGAAAAACTGTTTTTT. The chain uses TRBV5-5 and TRBJ1-4, with D tentatively TRBD1 (5 bases). CDR3 size: 14 residues. Germline values: CDR1 SGHKS, CDR2 YYEKEE (reference sequence). V shed 1 base and J shed 6 bases, with 10 bases lying between them.

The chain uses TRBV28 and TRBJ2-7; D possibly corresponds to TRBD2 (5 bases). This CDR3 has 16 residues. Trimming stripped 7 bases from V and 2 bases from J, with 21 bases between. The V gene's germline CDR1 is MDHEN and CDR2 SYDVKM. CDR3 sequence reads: CASTLRVAGRAYEQYF. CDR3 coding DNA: TGTGCCAGCACTCTAAGGGTGGCGGGCCGAGCCTACGAGCAGTACTTC. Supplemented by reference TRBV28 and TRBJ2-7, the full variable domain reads DVKVTQSSRYLVKRTGEKVFLECVQDMDHENMFWYRQDPGLGLRLIYFSYDVKMKEKGDIPEGYSVSREKKERFSLILESASTNQTSMYLCASTLRVAGRAYEQYFGPGTRLTVT.

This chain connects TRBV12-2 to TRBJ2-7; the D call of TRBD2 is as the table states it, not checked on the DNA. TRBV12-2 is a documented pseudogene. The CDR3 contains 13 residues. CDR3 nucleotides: TGTGCAAGTCGCTTCCGGGGTAGCTGGGAGCAGTACGTC. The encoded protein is CASRFRGSWEQYV.

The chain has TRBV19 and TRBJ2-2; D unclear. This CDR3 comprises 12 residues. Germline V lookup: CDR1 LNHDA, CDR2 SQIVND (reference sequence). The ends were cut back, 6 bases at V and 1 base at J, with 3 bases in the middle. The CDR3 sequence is CASSRNTGELFF. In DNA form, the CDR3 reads TGTGCCAGTAGCCGGAACACCGGGGAGCTGTTTTTT.

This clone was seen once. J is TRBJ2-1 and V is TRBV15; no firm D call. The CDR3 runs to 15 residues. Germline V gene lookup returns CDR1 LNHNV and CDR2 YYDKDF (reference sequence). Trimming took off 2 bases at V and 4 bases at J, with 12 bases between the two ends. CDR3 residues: CATSRPPERYNEQFF. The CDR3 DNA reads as TGTGCCACCAGCAGACCCCCGGAGAGATACAATGAGCAGTTCTTC. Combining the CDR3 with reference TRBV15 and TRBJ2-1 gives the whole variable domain DAMVIQNPRYQVTQFGKPVTLSCSQTLNHNVMYWYQQKSSQAPKLLFHYYDKDFNNEADTPDNFQSRRPNTSFCFLDIRSPGLGDTAMYLCATSRPPERYNEQFFGPGTRLTVL.